These T cell receptor beta chains were read from a single sample in a study of shared clonotypes between healthy human individuals. Sequencing used immunoSEQ multiplex PCR; TCRdb keeps in-frame clones, though not all of them. The sample records approximately 1,000,000 clones, roughly 74% being singletons. The sample taken for sequencing was memory CD4+ T cells from PBMCs. The receptors derive from a man between 18 and 29 years old in good health. Some clones in this sample may be carry-over from other donors' samples. Both conserved end residues are part of each CDR3. The D gene is left open where the match is weak. The size of a clone is reported for some rows only, either as once, few or many, or as a class for expanded clones.

TRBD1	TRBV2	TRBJ2-2	few	TGTGCCAGCAGTGTAGACAGGGCGGGCGGGGAGCTGTTTTTT	CASSVDRAGGELFF
TRBD1	TRBV10-3	TRBJ1-1	-	TGTGCCATCAGTGAGAGGGCAGGGGGGAGGCCTAACACTGAAGCTTTCTTT	CAISERAGGRPNTEAFF
TRBD2	TRBV5-1	TRBJ2-3	-	TGCGCCAGCAGCTTGGAGCTAGCGGGAGAGGTAGATACGCAGTATTTT	CASSLELAGEVDTQYF
TRBD2	TRBV7-9	TRBJ2-5	-	TGTGCCAGCAGCCCATCCTCCCTCTGGGGCGGGAGAGAGACCCAGTACTTC	CASSPSSLWGGRETQYF
-	TRBV11-2	TRBJ2-2	few	TGTGCCAGCAGCTTAGATCGGCTGTCTAGTGTAAGGGAGCTGTTTTTT	CASSLDRLSSVRELFF
-	TRBV5-1	TRBJ2-1	-	TGCGCCAGCCGCCTAGGTCTTAACAATGAGCAGTTCTTC	CASRLGLNNEQFF
-	TRBV5-4	TRBJ1-2	once	TGTGCCAGCAAATTTCAGGACTATGGGGCAGGGAATGGCTACACCTTC	CASKFQDYGAGNGYTF
TRBD1	TRBV6-5	TRBJ2-5	-	TGTGCCAGCAGCCCACAGGGGGAGACCCAGTACTTC	CASSPQGETQYF
-	TRBV7-8	TRBJ2-2	-	TGTGCCAGCAGCTCTTGGAGGGCCCCGGGGGTCGGGGAGCTGTTTTTT	CASSSWRAPGVGELFF
TRBD1	TRBV5-5	TRBJ1-2	-	TGTGCCAGCAGCCCGAGGACAGGGTGGGAATATGGCTACACCTTC	CASSPRTGWEYGYTF